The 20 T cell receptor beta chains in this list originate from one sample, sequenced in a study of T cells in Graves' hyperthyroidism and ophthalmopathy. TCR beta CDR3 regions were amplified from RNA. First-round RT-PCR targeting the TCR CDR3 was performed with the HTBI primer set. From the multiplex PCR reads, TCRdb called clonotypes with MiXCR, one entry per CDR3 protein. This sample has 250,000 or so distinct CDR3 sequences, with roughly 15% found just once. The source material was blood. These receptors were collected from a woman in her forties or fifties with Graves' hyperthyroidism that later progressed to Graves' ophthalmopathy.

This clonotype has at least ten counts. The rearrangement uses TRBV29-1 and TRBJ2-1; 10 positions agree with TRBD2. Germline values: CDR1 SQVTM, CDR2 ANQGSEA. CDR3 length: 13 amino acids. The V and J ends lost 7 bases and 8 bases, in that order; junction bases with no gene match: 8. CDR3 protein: CSAQGLARHEQFF. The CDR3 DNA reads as TGCAGCGCCCAGGGACTAGCGCGCCATGAGCAGTTCTTC.

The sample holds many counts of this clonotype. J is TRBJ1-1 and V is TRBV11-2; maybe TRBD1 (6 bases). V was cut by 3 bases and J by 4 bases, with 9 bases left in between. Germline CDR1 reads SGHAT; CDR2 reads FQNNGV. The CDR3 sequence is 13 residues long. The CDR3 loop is CASSFTGSTEAFF. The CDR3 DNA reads TGTGCCAGCAGCTTTACAGGGAGCACTGAAGCTTTCTTT. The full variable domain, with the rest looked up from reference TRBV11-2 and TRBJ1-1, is EAGVAQSPRYKIIEKRQSVAFWCNPISGHATLYWYQQILGQGPKLLIQFQNNGVVDDSQLPKDRFSAERLKGVDSTLKIQPAKLEDSAVYLCASSFTGSTEAFFGQGTRLTVV.

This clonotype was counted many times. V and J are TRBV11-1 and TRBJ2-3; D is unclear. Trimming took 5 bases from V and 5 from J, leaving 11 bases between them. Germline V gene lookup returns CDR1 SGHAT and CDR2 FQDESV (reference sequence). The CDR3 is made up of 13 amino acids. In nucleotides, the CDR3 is TGTGCCAGCAGCCCCACACCCCTAGATACGCAGTATTTT. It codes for CASSPTPLDTQYF.

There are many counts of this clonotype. The CDR3 is CASSPTSGRTDEQYF. In nucleotides, the CDR3 is TGTGCCAGCAGCCCCACTAGCGGGAGGACGGACGAGCAGTACTTC. The genes are TRBV9 and TRBJ2-7; TRBD2 aligns across 12 bases. The CDR3 length is 15 residues. Germline values: CDR1 SGDLS, CDR2 YYNGEE. Trimming removed 4 bases from V and 5 bases from J; junction bases left unmatched: 7.

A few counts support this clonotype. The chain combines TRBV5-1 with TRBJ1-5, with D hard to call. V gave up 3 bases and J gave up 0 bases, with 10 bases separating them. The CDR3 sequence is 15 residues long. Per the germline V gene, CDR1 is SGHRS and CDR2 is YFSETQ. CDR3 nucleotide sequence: TGCGCCAGCAGCTCAACAGCTAATAGCAATCAGCCCCAGCATTTT. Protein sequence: CASSSTANSNQPQHF.

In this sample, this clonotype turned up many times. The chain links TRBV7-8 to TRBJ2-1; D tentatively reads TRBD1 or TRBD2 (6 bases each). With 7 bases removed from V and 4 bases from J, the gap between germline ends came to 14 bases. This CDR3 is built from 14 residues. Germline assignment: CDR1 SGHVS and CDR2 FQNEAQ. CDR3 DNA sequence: TGTGCCAGCACCGCCGGGGGCGGTTACAATGAGCAGTTCTTC. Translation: CASTAGGGYNEQFF.

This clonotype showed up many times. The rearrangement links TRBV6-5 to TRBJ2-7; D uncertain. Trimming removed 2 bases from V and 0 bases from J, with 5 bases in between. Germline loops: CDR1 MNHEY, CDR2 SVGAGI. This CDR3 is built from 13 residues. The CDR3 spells CASSYGVSYEQYF. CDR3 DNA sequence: TGTGCCAGCAGTTACGGGGTCTCCTACGAGCAGTACTTC.

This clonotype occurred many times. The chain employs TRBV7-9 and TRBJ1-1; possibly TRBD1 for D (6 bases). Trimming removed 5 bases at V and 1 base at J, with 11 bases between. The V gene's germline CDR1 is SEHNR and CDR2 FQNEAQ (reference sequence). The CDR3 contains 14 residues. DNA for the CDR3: TGTGCCAGCAGCGGGAGGGGGAGGAACACTGAAGCTTTCTTT. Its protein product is CASSGRGRNTEAFF.

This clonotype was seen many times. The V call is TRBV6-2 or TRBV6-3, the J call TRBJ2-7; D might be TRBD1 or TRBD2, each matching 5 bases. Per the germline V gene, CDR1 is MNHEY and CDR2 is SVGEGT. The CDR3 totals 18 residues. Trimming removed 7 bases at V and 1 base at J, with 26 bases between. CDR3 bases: TGTGCCAGCACTACCCGGGACCGCATTCAGCCTCTTTCCTACGAGCAGTACTTC. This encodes CASTTRDRIQPLSYEQYF.

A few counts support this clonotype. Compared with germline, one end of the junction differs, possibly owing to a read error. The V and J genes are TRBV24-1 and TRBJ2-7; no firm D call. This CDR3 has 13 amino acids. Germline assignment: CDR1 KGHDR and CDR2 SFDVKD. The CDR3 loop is CATNDLNSYEQYF. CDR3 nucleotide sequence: TGTGCCACCAATGATTTGAACAGTTACGAGCAGTACTTC.

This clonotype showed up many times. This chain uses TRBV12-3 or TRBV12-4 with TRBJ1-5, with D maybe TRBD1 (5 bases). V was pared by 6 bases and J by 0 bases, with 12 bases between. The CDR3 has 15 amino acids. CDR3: CASSPRQYSNQPQHF. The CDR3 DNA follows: TGTGCCAGCAGCCCGAGACAGTATAGCAATCAGCCCCAGCATTTT.

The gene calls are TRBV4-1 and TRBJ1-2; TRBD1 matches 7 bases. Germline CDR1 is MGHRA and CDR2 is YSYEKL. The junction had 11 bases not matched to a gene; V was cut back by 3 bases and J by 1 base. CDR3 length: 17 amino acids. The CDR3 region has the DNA TGCGCCAGCAGCCATCCCCTAAGGGGGCCCCTTAACTATGGCTACACCTTC. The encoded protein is CASSHPLRGPLNYGYTF.

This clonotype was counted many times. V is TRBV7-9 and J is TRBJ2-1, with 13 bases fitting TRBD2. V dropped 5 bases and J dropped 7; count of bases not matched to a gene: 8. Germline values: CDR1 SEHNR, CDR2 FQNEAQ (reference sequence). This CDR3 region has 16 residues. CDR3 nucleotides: TGTGCCAGCAGCCCATTGCCGGGACTAGCGGGAAATGAGCAGTTCTTC. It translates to CASSPLPGLAGNEQFF.

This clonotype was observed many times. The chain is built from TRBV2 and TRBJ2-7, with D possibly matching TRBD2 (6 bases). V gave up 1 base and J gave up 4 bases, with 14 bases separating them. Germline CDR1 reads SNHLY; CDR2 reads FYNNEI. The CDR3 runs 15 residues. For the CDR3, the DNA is TGTGCCAGCAGTGAAGGGAGGGGAGATGGATACGAGCAGTACTTC. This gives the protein CASSEGRGDGYEQYF.

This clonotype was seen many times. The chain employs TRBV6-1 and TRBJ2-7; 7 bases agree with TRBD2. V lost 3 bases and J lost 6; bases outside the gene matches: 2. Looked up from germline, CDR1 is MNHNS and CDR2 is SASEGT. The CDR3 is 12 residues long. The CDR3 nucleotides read TGTGCCAGCAGTGACAGGGAGGGCGAGCAGTACTTC. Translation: CASSDREGEQYF.

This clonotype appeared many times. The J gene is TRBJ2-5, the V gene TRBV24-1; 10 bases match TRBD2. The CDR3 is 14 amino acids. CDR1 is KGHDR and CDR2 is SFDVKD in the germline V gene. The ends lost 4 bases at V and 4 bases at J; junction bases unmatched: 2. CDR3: CATSDRLAGETQYF. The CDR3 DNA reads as TGTGCCACCAGTGACAGACTAGCGGGAGAGACCCAGTACTTC.

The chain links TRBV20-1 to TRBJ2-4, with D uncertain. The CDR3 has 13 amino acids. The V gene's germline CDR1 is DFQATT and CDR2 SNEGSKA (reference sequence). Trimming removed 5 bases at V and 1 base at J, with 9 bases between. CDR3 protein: CSASIQAKNIQYF. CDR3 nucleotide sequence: TGCAGTGCTTCCATACAGGCCAAAAACATTCAGTACTTC.

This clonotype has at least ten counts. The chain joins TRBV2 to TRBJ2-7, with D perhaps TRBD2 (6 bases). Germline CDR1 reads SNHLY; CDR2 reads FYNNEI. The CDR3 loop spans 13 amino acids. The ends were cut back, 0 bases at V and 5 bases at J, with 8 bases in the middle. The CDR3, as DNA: TGTGCCAGCAGTGAAGCGCGGGGAAACGAGCAGTACTTC. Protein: CASSEARGNEQYF. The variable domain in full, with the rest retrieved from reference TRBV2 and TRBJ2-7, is EPEVTQTPSHQVTQMGQEVILRCVPISNHLYFYWYRQILGQKVEFLVSFYNNEISEKSEIFDDQFSVERPDGSNFTLKIRSTKLEDSAMYFCASSEARGNEQYFGPGTRLTVT.

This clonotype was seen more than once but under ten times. CDR3 amino acids: CASSHRTSGRYPGELFF. The CDR3 DNA reads as TGTGCCAGCAGTCACCGGACTAGCGGGAGATACCCCGGGGAGCTGTTTTTT. The genes are TRBV6-5 and TRBJ2-2; 13 nucleotides match TRBD2. V was pared by 5 bases and J by 6 bases, with 9 bases of the junction left unmatched. The CDR3 consists of 17 residues. The V gene's germline CDR1 is MNHEY and CDR2 SVGAGI.

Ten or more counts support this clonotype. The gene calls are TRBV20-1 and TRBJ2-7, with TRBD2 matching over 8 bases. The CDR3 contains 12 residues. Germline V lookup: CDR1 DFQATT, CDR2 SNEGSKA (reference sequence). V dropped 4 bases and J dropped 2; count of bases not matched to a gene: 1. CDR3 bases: TGCAGTGCTAAGCGGGGGACCTACGAGCAGTACTTC. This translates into CSAKRGTYEQYF.